A selection of T cell receptor beta chains follows, all from one sample in a study of T cells in Graves' hyperthyroidism and ophthalmopathy. TCRdb ran MiXCR on the multiplex PCR reads and lists one entry per CDR3 protein. The data show 620,000 or so distinct CDR3 sequences, about 15% seen once. The sequenced material came from blood. The receptors shown here come from a woman aged 45-65 years with Graves' ophthalmopathy. Both conserved end residues are trimmed from each CDR3.

TRBV3-1	TRBJ1-2	ASSPRGGTGHYGYT
TRBV7-2	TRBJ2-1	ASSSSGGLYNEQF
TRBV6-4	TRBJ2-7	ASSVQEIFYEQY
TRBV4-1	TRBJ2-5	ASSEREGETQY
TRBV7-6	TRBJ1-4	ASSLGAGNEKLF
TRBV7-8	TRBJ1-1	ASRLRGSTEAF
TRBV6-2/TRBV6-3	TRBJ2-7	ASQMELAGDVHEQY
TRBV28	TRBJ2-7	ASSLFFGGQGVHEQY
TRBV9	TRBJ1-5	ASSPRHDNQPQH
TRBV28	TRBJ2-7	ASNTDRDGTYEQY
TRBV20-1	TRBJ1-5	SSWTGRSGPQH
TRBV3-1	TRBJ2-7	ASSQGNSGHYEQY
TRBV14	TRBJ2-1	ASSQNRGPTYNEQF
TRBV7-2	TRBJ2-5	ASSLYAGTDQETQY
TRBV28	TRBJ2-2	ASSPPDREHTGELF
TRBV29-1	TRBJ2-1	SVGGTSGYNEQF
TRBV24-1	TRBJ2-7	ATSDRGTSGHYEQY
TRBV20-1	TRBJ2-7	SARGTPSSYEQY
TRBV20-1	TRBJ2-3	SANVAGGEQY
TRBV6-1	TRBJ1-5	ASSSSDRLNQPQH
TRBV6-6	TRBJ2-1	ASSYGTGGSDEQF
TRBV20-1	TRBJ1-3	SARDRTAPPGNTIY
TRBV20-1	TRBJ2-1	SATGTSNRGDEQF
TRBV6-2/TRBV6-3	TRBJ2-2	ASSSSGRRAGELF
TRBV10-3	TRBJ2-7	AIREGTSGNYEQY
TRBV18	TRBJ2-5	ASSLGTLGTQY
TRBV11-3	TRBJ2-3	ASKLRAAGTDTQY
TRBV11-2	TRBJ2-1	ASSLGLAALGQQF
TRBV29-1	TRBJ2-2	SAEGDRVGGELF
TRBV15	TRBJ1-1	ATSRVTGRGNTEAF
TRBV3-1	TRBJ1-5	ASSQDTVRGQPQH
TRBV6-2/TRBV6-3	TRBJ2-1	ASEAGGPYYEQF
TRBV7-3	TRBJ2-7	ASSLKPGGSYEQY
TRBV28	TRBJ1-1	ASSLQAGGTEAF
TRBV4-2	TRBJ1-1	ASSQTVGNTEAF
TRBV3-1	TRBJ2-5	ASSQLAGGPQETQY
TRBV5-1	TRBJ2-7	ASSQGRNYEQY
TRBV12-3/TRBV12-4	TRBJ2-7	ASRGQDSFHEQY
TRBV6-1	TRBJ2-5	ASSVLPRGQETQY
TRBV20-1	TRBJ2-1	SARDGGGYNEQF
TRBV12-3/TRBV12-4	TRBJ2-7	ASTTSGSTWGRYEQY
TRBV5-1	TRBJ2-1	ASSIYTGQGRGNNEQF
TRBV18	TRBJ2-2	ASSPLAGHTGELF
TRBV7-9	TRBJ2-7	ASSHNSAKTYEQY
TRBV28	TRBJ2-5	ASSLLGGAGETQY
TRBV4-1	TRBJ1-1	ASSQEIALNTEAF